Listed below are T cell receptor beta chains from one sample, sequenced in a study of blood T cell repertoires in COVID-19. Assay used: immunoSEQ multiplex PCR; TCRdb lists only in-frame clones, some missing. The table records over 450,000 clones, around 90% of them present only once. Sequencing used peripheral blood. These receptors were collected from a woman aged 50 to 60 with COVID-19, enrolled during active disease. CDR3s include the opening cysteine and the closing phenylalanine or tryptophan. The D gene is left open where the match is weak.

CDR3aa,d_gene,j_gene,v_gene,len
CASSVFLGRGAGNTIYF,-,TRBJ1-3,TRBV9,17
CASNDLTGGLEAFF,-,TRBJ1-1,TRBV6-5,14
CASSLNSLFSGNTIYF,-,TRBJ1-3,TRBV5-1,16
CASSLPIRVQPQHF,-,TRBJ1-5,TRBV28,14
CASSPGQEGEKLFF,TRBD1,TRBJ1-4,TRBV28,14
CASSLSVYEQYF,-,TRBJ2-7,TRBV12-3/TRBV12-4,12
CASSGGGTINEQFF,-,TRBJ2-1,TRBV9,14
CASSNRDSPSSGNTIYF,TRBD1,TRBJ1-3,TRBV18,17
CSGTRGSTDTQYF,-,TRBJ2-3,TRBV29-1,13
CASSGDPPRGSPLHF,-,TRBJ1-6,TRBV2,15
CSVVEGADEQYF,-,TRBJ2-7,TRBV29-1,12
CASRFGGGLITTQYF,-,TRBJ2-3,TRBV2,15